This TCR beta chain stems from a study of blood T cell repertoires in COVID-19. The wider study: Sites in the United States, Italy and Spain provided acute and convalescent COVID-19 samples. Sample material is recorded as cDNA or gDNA derived from T cells, B-cell-depleted T cells, or PBMCs.

This CDR3 spans 14 amino acids. Germline V gives CDR1 SGHDT, CDR2 YYEEEE. V was trimmed by 4 bases and J by 8 bases, leaving 18 bases between them. Methods used by the authors: Amplification with reference gene primers provided the estimates of nucleated cell counts. Here immunoSEQ multiplex PCR was the method, and the copy in TCRdb shows in-frame clones only, minus some. V, J and clone size are taken as reported in that table, and D and trimming were inferred from the DNA itself. Here the sample spans 200,000 to 250,000 clones, about 80% being singletons. The J gene is TRBJ1-2, the V gene TRBV5-6; a possible D gene is TRBD1 (5 bases). This clonotype originated in a woman aged 45-59 years with acute or convalescent COVID-19. Sequencing was performed on peripheral blood. CDR3 sequence reads: CASSAPEQDGGYTF. Written as DNA, the CDR3 is TGTGCCAGCAGCGCACCAGAACAGGATGGCGGCTACACCTTC.